This record looks at one T cell receptor (beta chain) sequence and its context. Antigen: not known. After removal of 3 bases from V and 11 bases from J, the junction contained 6 bases not matched to a gene. There are 12 residues in the CDR3. Diagnosis rested on symptoms, serum thyroxine and TRAb, thyroid ultrasound, and orbital computed tomography. The PBMCs were sourced from fresh peripheral blood (more than 9 ml). Researchers amplified the TCR beta CDR3 regions from RNA transcripts. First-round RT-PCR of the TCR CDR3 relied on the HTBI primer set. TCRdb reprocessed the multiplex PCR reads with MiXCR, giving one entry per CDR3 protein. The data show about 840,000 distinct CDR3 sequences, with roughly 40% seen just once and 8.9% held by the top ten. The sample belongs to a study of T cells in Graves' hyperthyroidism and ophthalmopathy. Findings of the study overall: Blood also carried most thyroid clonotypes expanded above 0.001.

This sequence was found in a man aged 18 to 29 with Graves' hyperthyroidism. Sequencing input: blood. The V call is TRBV12-3 or TRBV12-4, the J call TRBJ1-1; the match to TRBD1 covers 7 bases. The CDR3: CASSFGTAAAFF. CDR3 sequence (DNA): TGTGCCAGCAGTTTTGGGACAGCAGCGGCTTTCTTT.